The sequence of this TCR beta chain was determined in a study of blood T cell repertoires in COVID-19. The germline V gene encodes CDR1 LGHNA and CDR2 YNFKEQ. The CDR3 is 16 residues long. Trimming at V came to 0 bases and at J to 3 bases, leaving 6 bases not matched to a gene. This clone occurred many times. The assay was immunoSEQ multiplex PCR, and TCRdb's table has in-frame clones only and misses some. This repertoire shows approximately 440,000 clones, roughly 90% found once; its top ten account for about 0.65%. The chain uses TRBV4-2 and TRBJ2-3; TRBD2 aligns across 7 bases. The sample taken for sequencing was PBMCs or T cells enriched from blood (not recorded which). This receptor was obtained from a woman in her late teens or twenties who had recovered from COVID-19. The CDR3 region is CASSQDQPGGTDTQYF. CDR3 sequence (DNA): TGTGCCAGCAGCCAAGATCAGCCGGGGGGTACAGATACGCAGTATTTT.